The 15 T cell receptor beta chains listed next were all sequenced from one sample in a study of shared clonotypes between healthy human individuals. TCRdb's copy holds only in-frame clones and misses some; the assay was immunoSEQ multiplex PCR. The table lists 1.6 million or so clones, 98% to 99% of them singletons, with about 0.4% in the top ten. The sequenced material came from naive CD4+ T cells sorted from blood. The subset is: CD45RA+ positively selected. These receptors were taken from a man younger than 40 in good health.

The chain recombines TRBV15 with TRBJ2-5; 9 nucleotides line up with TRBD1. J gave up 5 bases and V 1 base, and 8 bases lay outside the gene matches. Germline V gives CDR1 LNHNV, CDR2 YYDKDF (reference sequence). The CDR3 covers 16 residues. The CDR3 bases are TGTGCCACCAGCAGAGGGTTGGGGACAGGGTTTGAGACCCAGTACTTC. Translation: CATSRGLGTGFETQYF.

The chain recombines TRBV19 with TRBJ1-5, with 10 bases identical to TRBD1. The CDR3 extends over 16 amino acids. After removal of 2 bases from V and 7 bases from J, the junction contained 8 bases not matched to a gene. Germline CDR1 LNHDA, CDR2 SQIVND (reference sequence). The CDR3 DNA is TGTGCCAGTAGTATAAGGGACAGGGGTCCGAGGCAGCCCCAGCATTTT. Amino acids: CASSIRDRGPRQPQHF.

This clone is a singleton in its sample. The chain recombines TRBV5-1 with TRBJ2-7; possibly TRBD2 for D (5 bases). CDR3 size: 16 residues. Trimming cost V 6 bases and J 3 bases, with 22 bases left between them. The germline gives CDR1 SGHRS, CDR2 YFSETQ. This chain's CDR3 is CASNRGGSTALYEQYF. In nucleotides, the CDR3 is TGCGCCAGCAACCGGGGTGGCTCCACGGCCCTCTACGAGCAGTACTTC.

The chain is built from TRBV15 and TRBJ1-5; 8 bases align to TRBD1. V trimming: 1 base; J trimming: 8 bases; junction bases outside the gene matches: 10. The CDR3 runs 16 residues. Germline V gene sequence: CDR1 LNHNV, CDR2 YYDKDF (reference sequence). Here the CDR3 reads CATSRGGARGLEPQHF. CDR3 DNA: TGTGCCACCAGCAGAGGAGGTGCCAGGGGGCTGGAGCCCCAGCATTTT.

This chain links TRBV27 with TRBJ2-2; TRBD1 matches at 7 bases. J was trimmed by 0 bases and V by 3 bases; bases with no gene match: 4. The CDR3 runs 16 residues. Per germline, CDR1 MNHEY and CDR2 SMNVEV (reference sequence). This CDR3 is CASSLGQGANTGELFF. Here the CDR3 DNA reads TGTGCCAGCAGTTTGGGGCAGGGGGCGAACACCGGGGAGCTGTTTTTT.

This CDR3 is CASSYAPYSSGDNNEQFF. The CDR3 nucleotides are TGTGCCAGCAGTTACGCCCCGTATTCTAGCGGGGATAACAATGAGCAGTTCTTC. The chain combines TRBV6-4 with TRBJ2-1, with 9 bases identical to TRBD2. J gave up 5 bases and V 5 bases, and 16 bases lay outside the gene matches. The CDR3 covers 18 residues. Germline V gene sequence: CDR1 MRHNA, CDR2 SNTAGT.

The DNA of the CDR3 is TGCGCCAGCGGGCGGGAAAGTCTCACAGATACGCAGTATTTT. Translated, it gives CASGRESLTDTQYF. J is TRBJ2-3 and V is TRBV5-1, with a possible D match to TRBD2 (6 bases). Germline V gene sequence: CDR1 SGHRS, CDR2 YFSETQ. V was clipped by 7 bases and J by 2 bases, with 14 bases between them. This CDR3 spans 14 amino acids.

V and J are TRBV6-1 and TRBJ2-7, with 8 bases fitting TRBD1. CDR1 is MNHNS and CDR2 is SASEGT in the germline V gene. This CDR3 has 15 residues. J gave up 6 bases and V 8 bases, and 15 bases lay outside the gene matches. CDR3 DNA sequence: TGTGCCAGCGGGATAGACAGGGGCCCTCTAGGCGAGCAGTACTTC. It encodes CASGIDRGPLGEQYF.

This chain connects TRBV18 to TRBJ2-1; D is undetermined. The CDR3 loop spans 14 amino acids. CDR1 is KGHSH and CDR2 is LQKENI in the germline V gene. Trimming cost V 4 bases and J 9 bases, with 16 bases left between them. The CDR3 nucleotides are TGTGCCAGCTCACTTACGAGGACGGATTTTGAGCAGTTCTTC. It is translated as CASSLTRTDFEQFF. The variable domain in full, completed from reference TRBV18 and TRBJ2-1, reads NAGVMQNPRHLVRRRGQEARLRCSPMKGHSHVYWYRQLPEEGLKFMVYLQKENIIDESGMPKERFSAEFPKEGPSILRIQQVVRGDSAAYFCASSLTRTDFEQFFGPGTRLTVL.

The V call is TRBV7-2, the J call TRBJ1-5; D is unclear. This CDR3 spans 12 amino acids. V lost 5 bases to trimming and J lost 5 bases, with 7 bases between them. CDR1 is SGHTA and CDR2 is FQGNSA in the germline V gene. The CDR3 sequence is CASSESYQPQHF. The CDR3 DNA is TGTGCCAGCAGCGAGTCATATCAGCCCCAGCATTTT.

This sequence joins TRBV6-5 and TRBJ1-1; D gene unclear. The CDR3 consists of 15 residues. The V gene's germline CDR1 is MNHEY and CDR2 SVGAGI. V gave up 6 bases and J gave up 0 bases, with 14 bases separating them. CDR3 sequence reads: CASRPTGIMNTEAFF. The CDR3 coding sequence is TGTGCCAGCAGACCCACTGGGATTATGAACACTGAAGCTTTCTTT.

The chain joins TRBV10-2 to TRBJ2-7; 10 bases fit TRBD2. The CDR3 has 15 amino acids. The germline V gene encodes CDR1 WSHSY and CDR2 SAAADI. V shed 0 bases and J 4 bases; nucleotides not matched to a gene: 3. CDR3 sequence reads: CASSESLAGRYEQYF. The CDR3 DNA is TGCGCCAGCAGTGAGTCACTAGCGGGAAGGTACGAGCAGTACTTC.

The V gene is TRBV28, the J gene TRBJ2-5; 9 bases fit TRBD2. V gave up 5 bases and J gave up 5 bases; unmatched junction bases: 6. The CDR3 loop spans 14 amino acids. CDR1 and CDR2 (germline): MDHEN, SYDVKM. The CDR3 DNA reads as TGTGCCAGCAGTGGGACTAGCTATGCGGAGACCCAGTACTTC. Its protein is CASSGTSYAETQYF.

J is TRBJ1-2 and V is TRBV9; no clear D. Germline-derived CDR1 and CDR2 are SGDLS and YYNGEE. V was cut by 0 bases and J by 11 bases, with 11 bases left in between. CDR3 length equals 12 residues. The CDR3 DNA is TGTGCCAGCAGCGTAGCTAACGGAATTTACACCTTC. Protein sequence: CASSVANGIYTF.

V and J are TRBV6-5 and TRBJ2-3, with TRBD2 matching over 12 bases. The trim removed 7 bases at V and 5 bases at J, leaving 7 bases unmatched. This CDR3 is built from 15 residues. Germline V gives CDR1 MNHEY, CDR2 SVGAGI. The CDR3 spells CASTPLTSGGDTQYF. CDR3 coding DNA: TGTGCCAGCACTCCATTGACTAGCGGGGGAGATACGCAGTATTTT.